The 18 T cell receptor beta chains below come from one sample, sequenced in a study of cytomegalovirus exposure and HLA in healthy donors. PCR used 60 Vbeta primers and 13 Jbeta primers. Using immunoSEQ multiplex PCR, the repertoire was profiled, and TCRdb retains in-frame clones only, with some absent. The sample has 85,000 to 100,000 clones, 79% seen once. The sample was PBMCs. These receptors all come from a male donor in good health and CMV-seropositive.

The V call is TRBV7-9, the J call TRBJ2-3, with TRBD2 matching over 8 bases. Germline V lookup: CDR1 SEHNR, CDR2 FQNEAQ (reference sequence). The V and J ends lost 5 bases and 0 bases, in that order; junction bases with no gene match: 1. The CDR3 has 14 residues. The CDR3 DNA reads TGTGCCAGCAGCCCTAGCGGGAGCACAGATACGCAGTATTTT. This encodes CASSPSGSTDTQYF. The complete variable domain, with remaining parts taken from reference TRBV7-9 and TRBJ2-3, reads DTGVSQNPRHKITKRGQNVTFRCDPISEHNRLYWYRQTLGQGPEFLTYFQNEAQLEKSRLLSDRFSAERPKGSFSTLEIQRTEQGDSAMYLCASSPSGSTDTQYFGPGTRLTVL.

This chain links TRBV30 with TRBJ1-6; D call uncertain. The CDR3 extends over 11 amino acids. With 3 bases removed from V and 7 bases from J, the gap between germline ends came to 4 bases. Germline V gene sequence: CDR1 GTSNPN, CDR2 SVGIG (reference sequence). CDR3: CAWSGNSPLHF. The DNA of the CDR3 is TGTGCCTGGAGCGGGAATTCACCCCTCCACTTT.

This rearrangement joins TRBV7-2 to TRBJ2-3, with D possibly TRBD2 on 6 matching bases. This CDR3 is built from 15 residues. V lost 2 bases and J 4 bases, leaving 13 bases between the germline ends. CDR1 is SGHTA and CDR2 is FQGNSA in the germline V gene. The CDR3 bases are TGTGCCAGCAGCTTAAGGCCGCGGGGCGCAGATACGCAGTATTTT. Translation: CASSLRPRGADTQYF.

This chain uses TRBV2 with TRBJ1-3; a possible D gene is TRBD1 (5 bases). The germline V gene encodes CDR1 SNHLY and CDR2 FYNNEI. This CDR3 region has 15 residues. Trimming removed 6 bases at V and 0 bases at J, with 12 bases between. The CDR3 DNA reads TGTGCCAGCAGCGTTGACAGAGGCTCTGGAAACACCATATATTTT. Its translation is CASSVDRGSGNTIYF.

This chain joins TRBV6-1 and TRBJ2-3, with a weak D call TRBD2 (6 bases). CDR3 length equals 14 residues. Germline values: CDR1 MNHNS, CDR2 SASEGT. V was shortened by 4 bases and J by 2 bases, with 10 bases between the two germline ends. CDR3 in amino acids: CASSGGGVTDTQYF. Written as DNA, the CDR3 is TGTGCCAGCAGTGGAGGCGGGGTCACAGATACGCAGTATTTT.

The rearrangement joins TRBV7-2 to TRBJ1-2; 8 bases are shared with TRBD1. This CDR3 contains 15 residues. Germline loops: CDR1 SGHTA, CDR2 FQGNSA. Trimming cost V 5 bases and J 10 bases; bases outside gene matches: 15. The CDR3 loop reads CASSQSPGQAFVYTF. In nucleotides, the CDR3 is TGTGCCAGCAGCCAATCGCCGGGACAGGCGTTTGTCTACACCTTC.

CDR3 sequence reads: CASSTGDSPLHF. The DNA for the CDR3 is TGTGCCAGCAGCACAGGGGACTCACCCCTCCACTTT. The V gene is TRBV5-4, the J gene TRBJ1-6; 7 bases align to TRBD1. The CDR3 contains 12 residues. From germline, CDR1 is SGHNT and CDR2 YYREEE (reference sequence). Trimming at V came to 4 bases and at J to 10 bases, leaving 2 bases not matched to a gene.

The chain is built from TRBV6-6 and TRBJ1-2; no clear D. The germline gives CDR1 MNHNY, CDR2 SVGAGI (reference sequence). The CDR3 has 14 amino acids. V was cut by 4 bases and J by 4 bases, with 13 bases left in between. The CDR3 sequence is CASSLSRESYGYTF. DNA for the CDR3: TGTGCCAGCAGTTTATCCCGGGAGAGCTATGGCTACACCTTC.

This clone has more than one count but fewer than ten. The V call is TRBV29-1, the J call TRBJ1-5, with D possibly matching TRBD1 (5 bases). The V gene's germline CDR1 is SQVTM and CDR2 ANQGSEA. Trimming stripped 5 bases from V and 1 base from J, with 9 bases between. This CDR3 region has 13 residues. CDR3 sequence: CSVRQGSNQPQHF. The CDR3 nucleotides are TGCAGCGTTAGGCAGGGAAGCAATCAGCCCCAGCATTTT.

This chain joins TRBV6-6 and TRBJ2-7; the D gene is possibly TRBD1 (6 bases). V was shortened by 4 bases and J by 2 bases, with 18 bases between the two germline ends. CDR3 size: 16 residues. The germline gives CDR1 MNHNY, CDR2 SVGAGI (reference sequence). The DNA of the CDR3 is TGTGCCAGCAGTTTTTACGGGCAGGACAGCACCTACGAGCAGTACTTC. Its protein product is CASSFYGQDSTYEQYF.

CDR3 in DNA: TGTGCCACCTCGAGGGCAGGATCGAACACCGGGGAGCTGTTTTTT. The encoded protein is CATSRAGSNTGELFF. The genes are TRBV7-9 and TRBJ2-2; D might be TRBD2 (5 bases). CDR1 SEHNR and CDR2 FQNEAQ come from the germline V gene (reference sequence). This CDR3 contains 15 residues. V lost 10 bases, J lost 0 bases, and 15 bases lay in between.

The chain recombines TRBV4-2 with TRBJ2-7; maybe TRBD2 (6 bases). CDR3 length: 15 amino acids. With 0 bases removed from V and 0 bases from J, the gap between germline ends came to 9 bases. Germline assignment: CDR1 LGHNA and CDR2 YNFKEQ. CDR3 residues: CASSQEGGASYEQYF. CDR3 in DNA: TGTGCCAGCAGCCAAGAGGGCGGGGCCTCCTACGAGCAGTACTTC.

The chain links TRBV29-1 to TRBJ2-7; 8 bases align to TRBD1. Germline V gene sequence: CDR1 SQVTM, CDR2 ANQGSEA. J lost 6 bases, V lost 4 bases, and 8 bases had no gene match. The CDR3 sequence is 13 residues long. The CDR3 reads CSVGPTGESEQYF. CDR3 coding DNA: TGCAGCGTTGGACCGACAGGGGAAAGCGAGCAGTACTTC.

The chain links TRBV5-6 to TRBJ2-5; TRBD1 aligns across 10 bases. The last part of the DNA fits TRBJ2-7 better; the J call may be wrong. CDR3 length: 16 residues. Germline V lookup: CDR1 SGHDT, CDR2 YYEEEE. The CDR3 DNA reads as TGTGCCAGCAGCTTGGGCAACCGGGACAGGGGCTACGAGCAGTACTTC. It yields the protein CASSLGNRDRGYEQYF.

This clone appeared once. The junction differs from germline at one of its ends, possibly a read error. This sequence joins TRBV20-1 and TRBJ1-2; perhaps TRBD1 as D (5 bases). The CDR3 consists of 11 residues. Germline V gene sequence: CDR1 DFQATT, CDR2 SNEGSKA (reference sequence). The chain's CDR3 is CRGDWDYGYTF. CDR3 bases: TGCAGAGGGGACTGGGACTACGGCTACACCTTC.

This CDR3 reads CASSQGNSNQPQHF. CDR3 coding DNA: TGTGCCAGTAGTCAGGGGAATAGCAATCAGCCCCAGCATTTT. The chain employs TRBV19 and TRBJ1-5; TRBD1 might be the D (6 bases). Germline CDR1 is LNHDA and CDR2 is SQIVND (reference sequence). Trimming removed 5 bases from V and 0 bases from J, with 8 bases in between. This CDR3 contains 14 residues.

V and J are TRBV18 and TRBJ1-1; D is unclear. Germline V gives CDR1 KGHSH, CDR2 LQKENI. Between the trimmed V and J ends, which lost 2 bases and 1 base, there was a span of 8 bases. The CDR3 contains 14 residues. The CDR3 loop reads CASSPARGNTEAFF. The CDR3, as DNA: TGTGCCAGCTCACCAGCCCGGGGGAACACTGAAGCTTTCTTT.

The chain uses TRBV4-1 and TRBJ1-2; TRBD1 aligns across 8 bases. Germline V lookup: CDR1 MGHRA, CDR2 YSYEKL. CDR3 size: 14 residues. V lost 6 bases and J lost 3; bases outside the gene matches: 6. The CDR3 DNA reads as TGCGCCAGCAGGAAGACAGGGGCGGACTATGGCTACACCTTC. This sequence encodes CASRKTGADYGYTF.